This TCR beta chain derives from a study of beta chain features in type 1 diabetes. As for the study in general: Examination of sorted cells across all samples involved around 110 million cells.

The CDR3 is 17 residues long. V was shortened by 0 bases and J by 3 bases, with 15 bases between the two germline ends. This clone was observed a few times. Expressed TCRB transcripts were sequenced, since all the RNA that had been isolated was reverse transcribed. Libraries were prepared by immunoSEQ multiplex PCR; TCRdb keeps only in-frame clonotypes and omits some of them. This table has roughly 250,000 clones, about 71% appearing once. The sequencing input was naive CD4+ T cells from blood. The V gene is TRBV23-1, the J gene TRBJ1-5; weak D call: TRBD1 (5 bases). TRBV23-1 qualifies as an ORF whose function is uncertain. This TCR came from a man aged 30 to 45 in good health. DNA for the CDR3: TGCGCCAGCAGTCAATCGGGGCTGGACAAGTTCAATCAGCCCCAGCATTTT. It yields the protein CASSQSGLDKFNQPQHF.